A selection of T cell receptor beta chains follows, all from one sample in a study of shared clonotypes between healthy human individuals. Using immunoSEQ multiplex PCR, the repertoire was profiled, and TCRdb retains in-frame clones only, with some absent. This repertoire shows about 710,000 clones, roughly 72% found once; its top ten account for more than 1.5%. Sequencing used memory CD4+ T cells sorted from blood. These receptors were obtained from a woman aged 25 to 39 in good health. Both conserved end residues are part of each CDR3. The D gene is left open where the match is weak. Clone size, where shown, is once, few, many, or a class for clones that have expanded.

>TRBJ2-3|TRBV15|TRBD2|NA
CATSRLAGTADTQYF
TGTGCCACCAGCAGACTAGCGGGCACGGCAGATACGCAGTATTTT
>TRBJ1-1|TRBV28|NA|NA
CASIPDGGDTEAFF
TGTGCCAGTATTCCGGACGGGGGGGACACTGAAGCTTTCTTT
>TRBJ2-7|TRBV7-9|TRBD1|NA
CASSPELTGAEQYF
TGTGCCAGCAGCCCTGAATTGACAGGGGCCGAGCAGTACTTC
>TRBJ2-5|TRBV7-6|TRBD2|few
CASSESNSGEETQYF
TGTGCCAGCAGCGAATCTAATAGCGGGGAGGAGACCCAGTACTTC
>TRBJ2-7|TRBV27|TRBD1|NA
CASSSWGGQGYEQYF
TGTGCCAGCAGTTCTTGGGGGGGACAGGGGTACGAGCAGTACTTC
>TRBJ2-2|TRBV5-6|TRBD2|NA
CASSLALGTSHTGELFF
TGTGCCAGCAGCTTGGCCTTGGGGACTAGTCACACCGGGGAGCTGTTTTTT
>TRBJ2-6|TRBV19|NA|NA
CASSHGTGTSGANVLTF
TGTGCCAGTAGTCACGGGACCGGAACCTCTGGGGCCAACGTCCTGACTTTC
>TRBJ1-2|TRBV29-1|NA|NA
CSVPGDTDYGYTF
TGCAGCGTTCCGGGGGACACAGACTATGGCTACACCTTC
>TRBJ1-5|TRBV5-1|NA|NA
CASSSGDSNQPQHF
TGCGCCAGCAGCTCTGGGGATAGCAATCAGCCCCAGCATTTT
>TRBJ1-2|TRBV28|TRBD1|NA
CASRRSGQGLDYGYTF
TGTGCCAGCAGACGTTCCGGACAGGGGCTCGACTATGGCTACACCTTC
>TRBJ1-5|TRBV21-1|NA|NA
CASSKEGQGEQPQHF
TGTGCCAGCAGCAAAGAGGGACAGGGAGAGCAGCCCCAGCATTTT
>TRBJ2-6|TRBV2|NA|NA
CASSRRGSSGANVLTF
TGTGCCAGCAGCAGGAGGGGTTCCTCTGGGGCCAACGTCCTGACTTTC
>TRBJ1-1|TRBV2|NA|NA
CASSGQPSNTEAFF
TGTGCCAGCAGTGGACAGCCTTCGAACACTGAAGCTTTCTTT
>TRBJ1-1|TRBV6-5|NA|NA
CASSYWAGERAEAFF
TGTGCCAGCAGTTACTGGGCAGGGGAGCGGGCTGAAGCTTTCTTT
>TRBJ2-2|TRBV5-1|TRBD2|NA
CASSPLADQGELFF
TGCGCCAGCAGCCCTCTAGCGGACCAAGGAGAGCTGTTTTTT
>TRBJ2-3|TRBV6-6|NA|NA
CASSSKAGTDTQYF
TGTGCCAGCAGTTCGAAAGCAGGCACAGATACGCAGTATTTT
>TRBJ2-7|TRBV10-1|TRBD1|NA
CASSDGKQGAHEQYF
TGCGCCAGCAGTGACGGAAAACAGGGGGCCCACGAGCAGTACTTC
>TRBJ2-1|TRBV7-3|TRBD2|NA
CASSLEPASGYLSSYNEQFF
TGTGCCAGCAGCTTAGAGCCGGCTAGCGGGTACCTGAGCTCCTACAATGAGCAGTTCTTC